These 32 T cell receptor beta chains originate from one sample sequenced in a study of technical replicates of blood from several donors. The method was immunoSEQ multiplex PCR; TCRdb's version includes in-frame clones alone and lacks a portion of them. Of 45,000 to 65,000 clones listed, around 95% were seen once; the top ten hold approximately 0.2%. Sequencing input: T cells isolated from PBMCs. These receptors all come from a human donor in good health.

The V call is TRBV10-2, the J call TRBJ2-7; D is unclear. The length of the CDR3 is 15 residues. The V end was cut by 3 bases, the J end by 0 bases, with 12 bases between. CDR1 and CDR2 (germline): WSHSY, SAAADI. This CDR3 is CASSEPKPSSYEQYF. The CDR3 bases are TGCGCCAGCAGTGAACCGAAGCCTAGCTCCTACGAGCAGTACTTC.

This clone has just one count. V usage is TRBV5-6 and J usage is TRBJ2-5; 8 bases match TRBD1. The V gene end was trimmed by 2 bases and the J gene end by 4 bases; junction bases not matched to a gene: 7. The CDR3 is 15 residues long. Germline CDR1 and CDR2: SGHDT and YYEEEE. This CDR3 is CASSFRTGRRETQYF. DNA for the CDR3: TGTGCCAGCAGCTTCAGGACAGGGCGGAGAGAGACCCAGTACTTC.

This clone was detected only once. The J gene is TRBJ1-1, the V gene TRBV7-8; unclear D gene. In germline, CDR1 is SGHVS, CDR2 FQNEAQ. The CDR3 loop spans 11 amino acids. Trimming took 5 bases from V and 5 from J, leaving 6 bases between them. CDR3 sequence (DNA): TGTGCCAGCAGCGTCAATACTGAAGCTTTCTTT. Residues: CASSVNTEAFF.

The chain couples TRBV15 to TRBJ2-5; 8 nucleotides match TRBD2. The CDR3 is 15 residues long. Germline CDR1 and CDR2: LNHNV and YYDKDF (reference sequence). The junction had 4 bases not matched to a gene; V was cut back by 1 base and J by 3 bases. CDR3 coding DNA: TGTGCCACCAGCAGAGGTCCGGGACTAGAAGAGACCCAGTACTTC. Translating it yields CATSRGPGLEETQYF.

The chain has TRBV10-3 and TRBJ2-5; TRBD1 matches 7 bases. The germline V gene has CDR1 ENHRY and CDR2 SYGVKD. This CDR3 is 14 amino acids long. V gave up 4 bases and J gave up 3 bases; unmatched junction bases: 5. The CDR3 DNA sequence: TGTGCCATCAGTGTGAGGGGGACAGAAGAGACCCAGTACTTC. This sequence encodes CAISVRGTEETQYF.

The rearrangement uses TRBV7-9 and TRBJ2-1; 7 bases map to TRBD2. Germline V gene lookup returns CDR1 SEHNR and CDR2 FQNEAQ (reference sequence). The ends lost 5 bases at V and 5 bases at J; junction bases unmatched: 9. The CDR3 spans 15 residues. The CDR3 spells CASSPMERGDNEQFF. The DNA for the CDR3 is TGTGCCAGCAGCCCCATGGAGCGGGGAGACAATGAGCAGTTCTTC.

V and J are TRBV10-1 and TRBJ2-7; D gene unclear. From germline, CDR1 is WNHNN and CDR2 SYGVQD (reference sequence). V gave up 4 bases and J gave up 2 bases, with 9 bases separating them. The CDR3 length is 13 residues. In nucleotides, the CDR3 is TGCGCCAGCAGTGCCGGGTCAGCCTACGAGCAGTACTTC. Translation gives CASSAGSAYEQYF.

CDR3 region: CASSRDRSQYGYTF. The CDR3 nucleotides are TGTGCCAGCAGCCGGGACAGGAGTCAGTATGGCTACACCTTC. The chain carries TRBV13 and TRBJ1-2; TRBD1 aligns across 8 bases. The CDR3 is made up of 14 amino acids. The V gene end was trimmed by 5 bases and the J gene end by 5 bases; junction bases not matched to a gene: 7. Germline V gives CDR1 PRHDT, CDR2 FYEKMQ (reference sequence). The variable domain in full, completed from reference TRBV13 and TRBJ1-2, reads AAGVIQSPRHLIKEKRETATLKCYPIPRHDTVYWYQQGPGQDPQFLISFYEKMQSDKGSIPDRFSAQQFSDYHSELNMSSLELGDSALYFCASSRDRSQYGYTFGSGTRLTVV.

As for this clone: A junction boundary mismatches the germline segment, possibly from a read error. The genes are TRBV9 and TRBJ2-3, with 8 bases identical to TRBD2. The CDR3 runs 12 residues. From germline, CDR1 is SGDLS and CDR2 YYNGEE. CDR3: CASSVGTSPPNF. CDR3 bases: TGTGCCAGCAGCGTAGGGACTAGCCCGCCGAATTTT.

The chain joins TRBV7-9 to TRBJ2-1; 9 bases line up with TRBD2. This CDR3 comprises 18 residues. Germline assignment: CDR1 SEHNR and CDR2 FQNEAQ (reference sequence). Trimming removed 5 bases from V and 5 bases from J; junction bases left unmatched: 16. CDR3 amino acids: CASSHLLSRLAGNNEQFF. CDR3 DNA: TGTGCCAGCAGCCACCTCCTCTCCAGGCTAGCGGGGAACAATGAGCAGTTCTTC.

V usage is TRBV10-2 and J usage is TRBJ1-1, with D possibly matching TRBD1 (6 bases). CDR1 and CDR2 (germline): WSHSY, SAAADI. There are 14 residues in the CDR3. Trimming pared 4 bases from V and 4 bases from J, leaving 13 bases between. The CDR3 nucleotides are TGCGCCAGCAGTGTGGGGGGGGCGGGCACTGAAGCTTTCTTT. Translating gives CASSVGGAGTEAFF.

V usage is TRBV5-5 and J usage is TRBJ1-5; 7 bases align to TRBD1. The CDR3 consists of 13 residues. CDR1 and CDR2 (germline): SGHKS, YYEKEE (reference sequence). The junction had 3 bases not matched to a gene; V was cut back by 7 bases and J by 2 bases. The CDR3 reads CASQGDGNQPQHF. As DNA, the CDR3 is TGTGCCAGCCAGGGGGACGGCAATCAGCCCCAGCATTTT.

This chain joins TRBV29-1 and TRBJ1-3; D call uncertain. The CDR3 has 15 amino acids. Trimming took 0 bases from V and 0 from J, leaving 9 bases between them. Germline CDR1 and CDR2: SQVTM and ANQGSEA. Here the CDR3 reads CSVEDTGSSGNTIYF. The CDR3 DNA reads TGCAGCGTTGAAGACACCGGGAGCTCTGGAAACACCATATATTTT.

The genes are TRBV28 and TRBJ1-5, with D hard to call. This CDR3 spans 12 amino acids. Deletions cut 3 bases from V and 11 bases from J, with 11 bases between. Germline V gives CDR1 MDHEN, CDR2 SYDVKM. The CDR3 here is CASSFASGAQHF. CDR3 DNA: TGTGCCAGCAGTTTTGCCTCCGGGGCCCAGCATTTT.

This clone was seen just once. The chain employs TRBV7-6 and TRBJ2-7, with a possible D match to TRBD2 (5 bases). CDR3 size: 15 residues. The ends were cut back, 1 base at V and 0 bases at J, with 10 bases in the middle. Germline V gene data show CDR1 as SGHVS and CDR2 as FNYEAQ. The CDR3 loop is CASSLVGESSYEQYF. The CDR3 DNA reads as TGTGCCAGCAGCTTAGTGGGAGAGTCCTCCTACGAGCAGTACTTC.

This sequence joins TRBV11-3 and TRBJ1-1, with 8 bases aligning to TRBD1. V shed 2 bases, J shed 1 base, and the junction held 3 bases outside the gene matches. Germline loops: CDR1 SGHNT, CDR2 YENEEA. This CDR3 spans 15 amino acids. The CDR3 is CASSLIQGANTEAFF. CDR3 DNA sequence: TGTGCCAGCAGCTTAATCCAGGGGGCGAACACTGAAGCTTTCTTT. Complete variable domain (other parts from reference TRBV11-3 and TRBJ1-1): EAGVVQSPRYKIIEKKQPVAFWCNPISGHNTLYWYLQNLGQGPELLIRYENEEAVDDSQLPKDRFSAERLKGVDSTLKIQPAELGDSAVYLCASSLIQGANTEAFFGQGTRLTVV.

The chain recombines TRBV7-9 with TRBJ2-2; the match to TRBD1 covers 10 bases. V dropped 7 bases and J dropped 6; count of bases not matched to a gene: 5. This CDR3 comprises 14 residues. Germline V gives CDR1 SEHNR, CDR2 FQNEAQ (reference sequence). The CDR3 loop reads CASKKTGGSGELFF. The DNA of the CDR3 is TGTGCCAGCAAGAAGACAGGGGGCTCCGGGGAGCTGTTTTTT.

The gene calls are TRBV5-4 and TRBJ2-7; D uncertain. The CDR3 runs to 13 residues. Germline V gene sequence: CDR1 SGHNT, CDR2 YYREEE (reference sequence). Trimming stripped 0 bases from V and 0 bases from J, with 4 bases between. CDR3 residues: CASSLANSYEQYF. CDR3 coding DNA: TGTGCCAGCAGCTTGGCTAACTCCTACGAGCAGTACTTC.

The CDR3 coding sequence is TGCAGCGTCGAGACAGAATTCTATGGCTACACCTTC. It translates to CSVETEFYGYTF. The chain combines TRBV29-1 with TRBJ1-2, with D perhaps TRBD1 (5 bases). Deletions cut 6 bases from V and 4 bases from J, with 12 bases between. The CDR3 length is 12 residues. Germline values: CDR1 SQVTM, CDR2 ANQGSEA.

This rearrangement joins TRBV5-4 to TRBJ2-1; 7 bases agree with TRBD1. With V trimmed by 4 bases and J by 2 bases, 9 bases remained unmatched. This CDR3 region has 16 residues. The germline CDR1 and CDR2 sequences are SGHNT and YYREEE (reference sequence). In DNA form, the CDR3 reads TGTGCCAGCAGCCCAGCCGGGACAGCAACCTACAATGAGCAGTTCTTC. Translated, it gives CASSPAGTATYNEQFF.

This clone has a handful of counts. J is TRBJ1-1 and V is TRBV6-6; 7 bases are shared with TRBD1. CDR3 size: 12 residues. Germline V gene sequence: CDR1 MNHNY, CDR2 SVGAGI (reference sequence). Trimming removed 9 bases from V and 6 bases from J; junction bases left unmatched: 7. The DNA of the CDR3 is TGTGCCAGACAGGGGTATTGTGCTGAAGCTTTCTTT. Translated, it gives CARQGYCAEAFF.

In regard to this clone: A junction end diverges from the germline sequence, so it may reflect a read error. This chain joins TRBV9 and TRBJ2-2, with TRBD2 matching over 15 bases. Germline values: CDR1 SGDLS, CDR2 YYNGEE. There are 16 residues in the CDR3. The CDR3 here is CASTVGLAGGPGELFF. CDR3 DNA sequence: TGTGCCAGCACCGTAGGACTAGCGGGGGGGCCCGGGGAGCTGTTTTTT.

The J gene is TRBJ2-1, the V gene TRBV7-9; D remains ambiguous. The CDR3 spans 14 residues. The V end was cut by 4 bases, the J end by 2 bases, with 9 bases between. The germline gives CDR1 SEHNR, CDR2 FQNEAQ (reference sequence). The CDR3 DNA is TGTGCCAGCAGCTCCCGCGGTCCCTACAATGAGCAGTTCTTC. Amino acid sequence: CASSSRGPYNEQFF.

The rearrangement joins TRBV7-4 to TRBJ1-5; possible D gene TRBD1, 5 bases. The germline V and J ends were trimmed by 7 bases and 3 bases, with 13 bases remaining between them. CDR1 is SGHVT and CDR2 is SQSDAQ in the germline V gene. CDR3 length: 14 amino acids. The CDR3 region is CASTYRTHNQPQHF. CDR3 coding DNA: TGTGCCAGCACCTACCGGACACACAATCAGCCCCAGCATTTT.

This chain joins TRBV12-5 and TRBJ1-2; the match to TRBD1 covers 8 bases. Per the germline V gene, CDR1 is LGHNT and CDR2 is FRNRAP. CDR3 length equals 15 residues. The ends lost 2 bases at V and 5 bases at J; junction bases unmatched: 7. The CDR3 bases are TGTGCTAGTGGTTTGTCAGCCGGACAGGGTTATGGCTACACCTTC. Its protein is CASGLSAGQGYGYTF.

The chain recombines TRBV9 with TRBJ2-1, with 9 bases that match TRBD2. Germline V gene data show CDR1 as SGDLS and CDR2 as YYNGEE. V shed 5 bases, J shed 5 bases, and the junction held 2 bases outside the gene matches. The CDR3 is 13 amino acids. CDR3 DNA: TGTGCCAGCAGGCCTAGCGGGAACAATGAGCAGTTCTTC. Protein: CASRPSGNNEQFF.

V is TRBV5-1 and J is TRBJ2-7; the match to TRBD1 covers 10 bases. Germline loops: CDR1 SGHRS, CDR2 YFSETQ. The V segment lost 0 bases and the J segment 2 bases; nucleotides outside the gene matches: 11. The CDR3 sequence is 18 residues long. Written as DNA, the CDR3 is TGCGCCAGCAGCTTGGTTGCATCTTCCGGGACAGGGGCCTACGAGCAGTACTTC. Protein product: CASSLVASSGTGAYEQYF.

This chain links TRBV5-1 with TRBJ1-2; 7 bases fit TRBD1. The V segment lost 7 bases and the J segment 5 bases; nucleotides outside the gene matches: 14. Per the germline V gene, CDR1 is SGHRS and CDR2 is YFSETQ. This CDR3 is built from 15 residues. Here the CDR3 DNA reads TGCGCCAGCCGACGACCGGGGACAGCGGAGTATGGCTACACCTTC. The encoded protein is CASRRPGTAEYGYTF.

The DNA for the CDR3 is TGTGCCAGCAGCCAATCCACAGATAACTATGGCTACACCTTC. Translation: CASSQSTDNYGYTF. The chain uses TRBV16 and TRBJ1-2; D is unclear. This CDR3 comprises 14 residues. V gave up 0 bases and J gave up 1 base, with 6 bases separating them. Germline values: CDR1 KGHSY, CDR2 FQNENV. Filled out from reference TRBV16 and TRBJ1-2, the complete variable domain reads GEEVAQTPKHLVRGEGQKAKLYCAPIKGHSYVFWYQQVLKNEFKFLISFQNENVFDETGMPKERFSAKCLPNSPCSLEIQATKLEDSAVYFCASSQSTDNYGYTFGSGTRLTVV.

The genes are TRBV5-5 and TRBJ2-5, with D hard to call. The CDR3 covers 13 residues. Between the trimmed V and J ends, which lost 2 bases and 5 bases, there was a span of 10 bases. Germline CDR1 is SGHKS and CDR2 is YYEKEE (reference sequence). The chain's CDR3 is CASSLISVETQYF. The CDR3 region has the DNA TGTGCCAGCAGCTTAATTTCGGTCGAGACCCAGTACTTC.

The rearrangement uses TRBV6-6 and TRBJ1-1, with D possibly matching TRBD1 (6 bases). This CDR3 region has 15 residues. CDR1 and CDR2 (germline): MNHNY, SVGAGI (reference sequence). V gave up 6 bases and J gave up 0 bases, with 14 bases separating them. CDR3 DNA: TGTGCCAGCAGGGAACAGGGATTAATGAACACTGAAGCTTTCTTT. Translation: CASREQGLMNTEAFF.

The chain employs TRBV29-1 and TRBJ1-5; 11 bases align to TRBD1. With 6 bases clipped from V and 6 bases from J, the junction kept 10 bases outside the gene matches. CDR1 is SQVTM, CDR2 ANQGSEA, per germline. The CDR3 is 15 amino acids. In nucleotides, the CDR3 is TGCAGCGTCTTTACTGGGACAGGGGGGGGTCAGCCCCAGCATTTT. Translating it yields CSVFTGTGGGQPQHF.